These 4 T cell receptor beta chains were all obtained from the same sample, sequenced in a study of control samples from healthy donors and cancer patients. Some clones are missing from TCRdb's copy, which holds only in-frame ones; the method was immunoSEQ multiplex PCR. The profile covers about 15,000 clones, with over 70% appearing a single time and approximately 10% taken by the ten largest. Source material: PBMCs. The source is a woman in her 70s with colorectal cancer.

The chain joins TRBV7-3 to TRBJ1-1; D remains unclear. The CDR3 totals 12 residues. V was pared by 4 bases and J by 4 bases, with 7 bases between. Germline V gives CDR1 SGHTA, CDR2 FQGTGA. This chain's CDR3 is CASSSVGTEAFF. For the CDR3, the DNA is TGTGCCAGCAGCTCCGTGGGCACTGAAGCTTTCTTT.

This chain joins TRBV28 and TRBJ1-1, with D perhaps TRBD1 (5 bases). CDR1 MDHEN and CDR2 SYDVKM come from the germline V gene. V shed 5 bases and J shed 0 bases, with 19 bases lying between them. This CDR3 has 17 residues. This chain's CDR3 is CASSPAHGALLNTEAFF. Here the CDR3 DNA reads TGTGCCAGCAGTCCCGCACACGGGGCCCTATTGAACACTGAAGCTTTCTTT.

This rearrangement joins TRBV5-1 to TRBJ1-1; the D gene is possibly TRBD1 (5 bases). This CDR3 is built from 15 residues. Trimming took 4 bases from V and 0 from J, leaving 13 bases between them. The germline V gene has CDR1 SGHRS and CDR2 YFSETQ. The CDR3 DNA follows: TGCGCCAGCAGCCTGACAGAAGGACTGAACACTGAAGCTTTCTTT. As protein: CASSLTEGLNTEAFF.

V gene TRBV4-3 combines with J gene TRBJ1-5, with TRBD1 as a possible D gene (6 bases). CDR1 and CDR2 (germline): LGHNA, YSLEER. Deletions cut 0 bases from V and 3 bases from J, with 12 bases between. CDR3 length: 16 residues. This CDR3 reads CASSQDRGPHNQPQHF. In DNA form, the CDR3 reads TGCGCCAGCAGCCAAGATCGGGGGCCCCACAATCAGCCCCAGCATTTT.